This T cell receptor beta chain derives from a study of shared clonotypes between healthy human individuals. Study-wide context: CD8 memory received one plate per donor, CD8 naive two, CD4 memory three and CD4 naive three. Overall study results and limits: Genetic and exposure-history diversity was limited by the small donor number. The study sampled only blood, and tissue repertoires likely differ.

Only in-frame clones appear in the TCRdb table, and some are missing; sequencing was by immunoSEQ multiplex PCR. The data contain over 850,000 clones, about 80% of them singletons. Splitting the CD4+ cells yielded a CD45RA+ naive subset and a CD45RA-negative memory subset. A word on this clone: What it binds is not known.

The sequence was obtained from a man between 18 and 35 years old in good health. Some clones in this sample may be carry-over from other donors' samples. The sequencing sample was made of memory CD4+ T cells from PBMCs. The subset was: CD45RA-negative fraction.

Here the CDR3 DNA reads TGCGCCAGCCCACCGGCTAGCGGACCACCCTCCTACAATGAGCAGTTCTTC. This codes for CASPPASGPPSYNEQFF. The chain carries TRBV4-3 and TRBJ2-1; 7 nucleotides align to TRBD2. Germline values: CDR1 LGHNA, CDR2 YSLEER. The J segment lost 0 bases and the V segment lost 8 bases, leaving 13 bases of the junction unmatched. The CDR3 sequence is 17 residues long.